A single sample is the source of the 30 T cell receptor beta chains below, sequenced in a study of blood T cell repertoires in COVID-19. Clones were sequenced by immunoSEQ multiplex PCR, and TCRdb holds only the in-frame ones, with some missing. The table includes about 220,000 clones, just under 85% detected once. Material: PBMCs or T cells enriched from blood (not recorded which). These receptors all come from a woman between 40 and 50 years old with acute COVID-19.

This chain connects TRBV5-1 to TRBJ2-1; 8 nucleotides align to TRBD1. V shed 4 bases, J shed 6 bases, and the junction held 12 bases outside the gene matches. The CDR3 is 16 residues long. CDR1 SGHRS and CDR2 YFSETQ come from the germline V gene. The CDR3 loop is CASSIGGPTGANEQFF. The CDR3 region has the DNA TGCGCCAGCAGCATAGGGGGACCGACAGGGGCCAATGAGCAGTTCTTC.

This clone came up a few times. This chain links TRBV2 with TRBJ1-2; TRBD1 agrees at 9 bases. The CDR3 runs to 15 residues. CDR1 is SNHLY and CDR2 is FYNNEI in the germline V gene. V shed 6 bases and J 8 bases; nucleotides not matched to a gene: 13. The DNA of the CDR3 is TGTGCCAGCAGCCAGGCGCCGGGACAGGGAAGCGGCTACACCTTC. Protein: CASSQAPGQGSGYTF. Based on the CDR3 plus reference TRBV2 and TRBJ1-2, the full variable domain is EPEVTQTPSHQVTQMGQEVILRCVPISNHLYFYWYRQILGQKVEFLVSFYNNEISEKSEIFDDQFSVERPDGSNFTLKIRSTKLEDSAMYFCASSQAPGQGSGYTFGSGTRLTVV.

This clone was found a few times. CDR3 residues: CASSNLRGTEAFF. For the CDR3, the DNA is TGTGCCAGCAGTAATCTAAGGGGCACTGAAGCTTTCTTT. This rearrangement joins TRBV6-5 to TRBJ1-1, with D perhaps TRBD1 (5 bases). The V end was cut by 5 bases, the J end by 4 bases, with 11 bases between. This CDR3 has 13 residues. Germline V gene sequence: CDR1 MNHEY, CDR2 SVGAGI.

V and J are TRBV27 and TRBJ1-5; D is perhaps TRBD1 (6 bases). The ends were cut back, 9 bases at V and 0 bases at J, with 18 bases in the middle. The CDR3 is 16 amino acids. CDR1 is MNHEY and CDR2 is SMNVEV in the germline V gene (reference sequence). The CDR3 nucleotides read TGTGCCAGTGCGGAGGACAGCCAATTTAGCAATCAGCCCCAGCATTTT. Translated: CASAEDSQFSNQPQHF.

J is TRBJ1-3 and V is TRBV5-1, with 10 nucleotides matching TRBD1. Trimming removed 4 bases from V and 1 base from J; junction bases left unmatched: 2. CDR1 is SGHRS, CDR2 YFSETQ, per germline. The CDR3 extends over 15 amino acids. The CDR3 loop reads CASSRDRGSGNTIYF. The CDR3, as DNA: TGCGCCAGCAGCCGGGACAGGGGTTCTGGAAACACCATATATTTT.

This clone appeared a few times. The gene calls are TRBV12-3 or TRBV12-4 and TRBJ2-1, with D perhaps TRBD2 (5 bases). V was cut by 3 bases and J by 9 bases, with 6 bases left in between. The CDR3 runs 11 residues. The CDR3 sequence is CASSLGSEQFF. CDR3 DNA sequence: TGTGCCAGCAGTTTGGGGAGTGAGCAGTTCTTC.

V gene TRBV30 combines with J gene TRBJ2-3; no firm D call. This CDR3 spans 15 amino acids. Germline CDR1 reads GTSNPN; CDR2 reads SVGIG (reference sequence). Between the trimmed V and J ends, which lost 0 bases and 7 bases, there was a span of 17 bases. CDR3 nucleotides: TGTGCCTGGAGTGTAGGCGTGGAGCTAAGGAATACGCAGTATTTT. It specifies CAWSVGVELRNTQYF.

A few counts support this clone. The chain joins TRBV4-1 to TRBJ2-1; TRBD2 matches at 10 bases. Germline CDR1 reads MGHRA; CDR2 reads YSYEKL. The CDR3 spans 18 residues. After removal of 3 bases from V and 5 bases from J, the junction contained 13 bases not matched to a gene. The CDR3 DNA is TGCGCCAGCAGCCAGAGCAGAATGAGGCTAGCGGGAGACAATGAGCAGTTCTTC. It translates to CASSQSRMRLAGDNEQFF.

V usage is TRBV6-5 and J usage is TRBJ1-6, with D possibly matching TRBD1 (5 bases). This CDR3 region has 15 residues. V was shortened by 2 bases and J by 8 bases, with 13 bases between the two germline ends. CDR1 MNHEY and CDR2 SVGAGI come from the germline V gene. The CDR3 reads CASSYGRLGHSPLHF. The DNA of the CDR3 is TGTGCCAGCAGTTACGGGCGTCTGGGGCATTCACCCCTCCACTTT.

This chain's CDR3 is CASSLEGHTDTQYF. The CDR3 nucleotides are TGTGCCAGCAGCCTAGAGGGTCACACAGATACGCAGTATTTT. The chain carries TRBV5-8 and TRBJ2-3; D possibly corresponds to TRBD2 (5 bases). The CDR3 extends over 14 amino acids. V gave up 4 bases and J gave up 2 bases, with 11 bases separating them. Germline lookup yields CDR1 SGHTS and CDR2 YDEGEE.

The CDR3 coding sequence is TGTGCCAGCAGCGGGGACAGCGTACAAGCTTTCTTT. Translation: CASSGDSVQAFF. The chain couples TRBV5-4 to TRBJ1-1, with 7 bases fitting TRBD1. V lost 4 bases to trimming and J lost 9 bases; unmatched junction nucleotides: 6. CDR1 and CDR2 from the germline V gene are SGHNT and YYREEE (reference sequence). CDR3 size: 12 residues. Supplemented by reference TRBV5-4 and TRBJ1-1, the full variable domain reads ETGVTQSPTHLIKTRGQQVTLRCSSQSGHNTVSWYQQALGQGPQFIFQYYREEENGRGNFPPRFSGLQFPNYSSELNVNALELDDSALYLCASSGDSVQAFFGQGTRLTVV.

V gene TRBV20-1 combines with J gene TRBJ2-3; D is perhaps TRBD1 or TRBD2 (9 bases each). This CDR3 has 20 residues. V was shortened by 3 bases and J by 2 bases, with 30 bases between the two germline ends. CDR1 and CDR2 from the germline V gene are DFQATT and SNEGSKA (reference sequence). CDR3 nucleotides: TGCAGTGCTAGTTTCCGTAGGGACAGGGAGACTAGCGGATTCACAGATACGCAGTATTTT. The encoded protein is CSASFRRDRETSGFTDTQYF.

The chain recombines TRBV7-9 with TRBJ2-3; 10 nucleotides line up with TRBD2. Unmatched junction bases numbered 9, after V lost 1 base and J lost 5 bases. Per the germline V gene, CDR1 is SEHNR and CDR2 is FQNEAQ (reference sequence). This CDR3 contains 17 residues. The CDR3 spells CASSLGPLAGELDTQYF. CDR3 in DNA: TGTGCCAGCAGCTTAGGTCCGCTAGCGGGGGAGCTAGATACGCAGTATTTT.

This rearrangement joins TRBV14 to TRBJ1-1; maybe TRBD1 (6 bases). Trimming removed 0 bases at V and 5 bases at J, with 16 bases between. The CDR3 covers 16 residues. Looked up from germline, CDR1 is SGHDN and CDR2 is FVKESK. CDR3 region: CASSQDPGTQRTEAFF. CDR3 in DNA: TGTGCCAGCAGCCAAGATCCAGGGACACAGCGAACTGAAGCTTTCTTT.

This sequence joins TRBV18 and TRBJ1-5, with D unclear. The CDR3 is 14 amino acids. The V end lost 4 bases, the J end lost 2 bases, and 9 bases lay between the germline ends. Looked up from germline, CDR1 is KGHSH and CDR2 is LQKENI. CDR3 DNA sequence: TGTGCCAGCTCACGGTACGGGGGCAATCAGCCCCAGCATTTT. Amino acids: CASSRYGGNQPQHF.

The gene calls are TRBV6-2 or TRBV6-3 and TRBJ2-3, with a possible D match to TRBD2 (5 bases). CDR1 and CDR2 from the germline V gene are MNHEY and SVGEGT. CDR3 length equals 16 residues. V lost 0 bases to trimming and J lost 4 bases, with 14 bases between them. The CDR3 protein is CASSYSEVVGADTQYF. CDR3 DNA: TGTGCCAGCAGTTACTCGGAGGTCGTTGGCGCAGATACGCAGTATTTT.

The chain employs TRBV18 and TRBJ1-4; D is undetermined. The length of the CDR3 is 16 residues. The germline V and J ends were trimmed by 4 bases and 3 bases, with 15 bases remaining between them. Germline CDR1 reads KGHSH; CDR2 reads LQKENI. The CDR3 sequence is CASSLNAQTSNEKLFF. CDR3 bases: TGTGCCAGCTCACTTAACGCACAGACCTCTAATGAAAAACTGTTTTTT.

The CDR3 spells CASSSTTGSGNTIYF. The CDR3 DNA follows: TGTGCCAGCAGTTCAACGACAGGCTCTGGAAACACCATATATTTT. The chain carries TRBV6-2 or TRBV6-3 and TRBJ1-3; a weak D match, TRBD1 (6 bases). CDR3 length: 15 residues. The germline gives CDR1 MNHEY, CDR2 SVGEGT. Between the trimmed V and J ends, which lost 4 bases and 0 bases, there was a span of 10 bases.

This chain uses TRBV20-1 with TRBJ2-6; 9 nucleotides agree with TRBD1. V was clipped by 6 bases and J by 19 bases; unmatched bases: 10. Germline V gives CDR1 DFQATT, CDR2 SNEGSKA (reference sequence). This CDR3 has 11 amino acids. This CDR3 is CSARGQGAPTF. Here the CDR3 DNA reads TGCAGTGCGAGGGGACAGGGTGCTCCTACTTTC.

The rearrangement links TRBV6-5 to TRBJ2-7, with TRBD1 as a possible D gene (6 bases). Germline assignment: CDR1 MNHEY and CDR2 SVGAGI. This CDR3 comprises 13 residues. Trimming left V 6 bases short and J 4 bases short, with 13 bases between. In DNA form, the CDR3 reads TGTGCCAGCAGCCCGACAGGTGGGTACGAGCAGTACTTC. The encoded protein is CASSPTGGYEQYF.

The DNA of the CDR3 is TGCGCCAGCAGCCAAATTCCGAGGAACACTGAAGCTTTCTTT. Amino acid sequence: CASSQIPRNTEAFF. The V and J genes are TRBV4-1 and TRBJ1-1; D unresolved. V lost 2 bases and J 1 base, leaving 8 bases between the germline ends. This CDR3 region has 14 residues. Germline V gives CDR1 MGHRA, CDR2 YSYEKL.

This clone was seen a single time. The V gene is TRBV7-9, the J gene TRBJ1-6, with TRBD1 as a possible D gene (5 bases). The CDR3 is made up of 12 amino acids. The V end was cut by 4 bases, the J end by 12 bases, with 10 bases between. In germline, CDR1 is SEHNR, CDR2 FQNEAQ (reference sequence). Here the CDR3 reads CASSSQGLPLHF. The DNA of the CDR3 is TGTGCCAGCAGCTCGCAGGGTCTACCCCTCCACTTT.

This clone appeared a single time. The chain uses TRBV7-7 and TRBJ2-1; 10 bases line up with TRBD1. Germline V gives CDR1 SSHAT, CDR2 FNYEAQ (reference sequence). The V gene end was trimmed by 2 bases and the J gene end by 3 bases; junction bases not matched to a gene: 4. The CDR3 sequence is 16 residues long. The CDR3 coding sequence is TGTGCCAGCAGCTTATTGGGGACAGGGGACTACAATGAGCAGTTCTTC. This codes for CASSLLGTGDYNEQFF.

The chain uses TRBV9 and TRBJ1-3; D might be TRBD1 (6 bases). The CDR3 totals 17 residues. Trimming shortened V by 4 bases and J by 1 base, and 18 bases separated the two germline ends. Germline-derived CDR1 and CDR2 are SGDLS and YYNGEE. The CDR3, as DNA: TGTGCCAGCAGCTCCCCCTCAGGGGATCGATCTGGAAACACCATATATTTT. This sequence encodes CASSSPSGDRSGNTIYF.

DNA for the CDR3: TGTGCCACCAGTGGGTCTAGCGGATCATCCTACAATGAGCAGTTCTTC. Its protein product is CATSGSSGSSYNEQFF. The J gene is TRBJ2-1, the V gene TRBV24-1, with 7 bases identical to TRBD2. With 5 bases clipped from V and 1 base from J, the junction kept 7 bases outside the gene matches. The length of the CDR3 is 16 residues. CDR1 is KGHDR and CDR2 is SFDVKD in the germline V gene.

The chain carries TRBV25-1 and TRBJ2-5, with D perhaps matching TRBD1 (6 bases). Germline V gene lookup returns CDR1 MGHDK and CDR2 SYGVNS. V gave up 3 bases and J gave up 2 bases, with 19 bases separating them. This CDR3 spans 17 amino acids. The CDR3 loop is CASSDPAQGRGQETQYF. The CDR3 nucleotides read TGTGCCAGCAGTGACCCCGCCCAGGGGAGAGGGCAAGAGACCCAGTACTTC. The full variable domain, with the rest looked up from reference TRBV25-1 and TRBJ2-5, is EADIYQTPRYLVIGTGKKITLECSQTMGHDKMYWYQQDPGMELHLIHYSYGVNSTEKGDLSSESTVSRIRTEHFPLTLESARPSHTSQYLCASSDPAQGRGQETQYFGPGTRLLVL.

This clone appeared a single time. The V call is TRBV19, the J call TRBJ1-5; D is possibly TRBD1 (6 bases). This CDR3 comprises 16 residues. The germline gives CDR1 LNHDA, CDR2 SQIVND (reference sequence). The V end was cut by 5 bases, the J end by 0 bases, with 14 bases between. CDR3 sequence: CASSVQGGYSNQPQHF. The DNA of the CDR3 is TGTGCCAGTAGTGTTCAAGGGGGATATAGCAATCAGCCCCAGCATTTT.

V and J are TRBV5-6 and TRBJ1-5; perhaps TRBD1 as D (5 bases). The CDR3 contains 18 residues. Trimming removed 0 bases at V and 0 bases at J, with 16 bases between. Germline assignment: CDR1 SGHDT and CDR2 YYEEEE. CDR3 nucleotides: TGTGCCAGCAGCTTGGGTGGAGACAGCCGAACTAGCAATCAGCCCCAGCATTTT. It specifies CASSLGGDSRTSNQPQHF.

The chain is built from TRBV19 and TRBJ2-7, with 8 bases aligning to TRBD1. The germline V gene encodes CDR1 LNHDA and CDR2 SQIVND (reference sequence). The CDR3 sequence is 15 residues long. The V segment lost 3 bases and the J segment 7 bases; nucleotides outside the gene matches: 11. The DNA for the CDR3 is TGTGCCAGTAGTATTTACGGGACAGGAGGAGAAGAGCAGTACTTC. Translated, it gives CASSIYGTGGEEQYF.

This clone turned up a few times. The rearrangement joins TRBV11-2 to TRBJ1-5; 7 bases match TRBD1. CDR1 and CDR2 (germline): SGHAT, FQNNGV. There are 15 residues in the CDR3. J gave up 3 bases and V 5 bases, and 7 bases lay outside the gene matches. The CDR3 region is CASSLGQGDNQPQHF. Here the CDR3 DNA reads TGTGCCAGCAGCCTAGGTCAGGGGGACAATCAGCCCCAGCATTTT.